Each of the 3 T cell receptor beta chains below was sequenced from the same sample in a study of control samples from healthy donors and cancer patients. Profiled with immunoSEQ multiplex PCR; TCRdb holds only in-frame clones, not every one. Among over 150,000 clones listed, just over 95% were seen once. Source material: blood. Receptor source: a woman younger than 45 in good health.

The V call is TRBV2, the J call TRBJ2-3, with 8 positions matching TRBD2. The V segment lost 6 bases and the J segment 4 bases; nucleotides outside the gene matches: 9. Germline loops: CDR1 SNHLY, CDR2 FYNNEI. CDR3 length: 15 residues. CDR3 in DNA: TGTGCCAGCAGCCTCGAGCGGGGGTTATCAGATACGCAGTATTTT. This sequence encodes CASSLERGLSDTQYF.

This sequence joins TRBV2 and TRBJ2-7; tentatively, D is TRBD1 (5 bases). Germline CDR1 reads SNHLY; CDR2 reads FYNNEI. This CDR3 contains 13 residues. This chain's CDR3 is CASSPREGASYSV. For the CDR3, the DNA is TGTGCCAGCAGTCCAAGGGAAGGGGCTTCCTATTCCGTC.

The rearrangement joins TRBV30 to TRBJ1-1, with no clear D. V shed 0 bases and J shed 11 bases, with 10 bases lying between them. This CDR3 region has 11 residues. Germline CDR1 is GTSNPN and CDR2 is SVGIG (reference sequence). DNA of the CDR3: TGTGCCTGGAGTGTTGCCTCATCGGCTTTCTTT. Protein sequence: CAWSVASSAFF.